This TCR beta chain was captured in a study of early T cells in non-severe SARS-CoV-2 infection. For the study at large: The input, bulk RNA from unsorted whole blood, was sequenced, and chains were unpaired. Whole-study findings and limits: Missing private and CD4 specificities, VDJdb matching favored anti-spike CD8 responses.

The sample holds many counts of this clonotype. What it binds is not known. Individual cDNA molecules were tagged with unique molecular identifiers, the study reported. TCRdb analysed the 5' RACE reads with MiXCR anew, one entry per CDR3 protein. The repertoire consists of some 19,000 distinct CDR3 sequences, with around 4.4% occurring once and the leading ten covering approximately 7.2%. V was pared by 6 bases and J by 2 bases, with 8 bases between. The CDR3 is 14 amino acids. The germline V gene encodes CDR1 MNHEY and CDR2 SVGEGT. The V and J genes are TRBV6-2 or TRBV6-3 and TRBJ2-6; D remains ambiguous. The receptor was isolated from an adult who was a healthcare worker with PCR-confirmed SARS-CoV-2 infection or an uninfected control (not recorded which). Material: whole blood. CDR3 coding DNA: TGTGCCAGCAGCCTTCAACCTGGGGCCAACGTCCTGACTTTC. Amino acids: CASSLQPGANVLTF.